This T cell receptor beta chain derives from a study of human T cells and chemical hapten exposure. Study-level information: Sensitization applied 2% DPC to approximately 2 cm by approximately 2 cm of upper inner arm skin. TCR yields per sample varied, mainly owing to small pooled library volume differences.

With V trimmed by 8 bases and J by 4 bases, 9 bases remained unmatched. CDR1 LGHDT and CDR2 YNNKEL come from the germline V gene (reference sequence). There are 14 residues in the CDR3. Time point denoted: patch test 1, 2 weeks after DPC sensitization. Treatment in this sample: therapeutic diphenylcyclopropenone sensitization with weekly scalp DPC. TCRdb redid the calling of the RACE reads with MiXCR, one entry per CDR3 protein. The table lists nearly 350,000 distinct CDR3 sequences, roughly 6.9% of them singletons. This material consisted of whole blood, taken in connection with sensitization to the hapten diphenylcyclopropenone (DPC). This clonotype originated in a young woman with alopecia areata. Some clones in this sample may be carry-over from other donors' samples. The gene calls are TRBV3-1 and TRBJ2-3; 7 bases are a match to TRBD2. The CDR3 DNA follows: TGTGCCAGCCAAAAGCGGGGAGAGGCAGATACGCAGTATTTT. It yields the protein CASQKRGEADTQYF.